What follows are 15 T cell receptor beta chains derived from one specimen sequenced in a study of CD8 T cells in Susac syndrome. The RNA input was about 0.5 to 1 ug, and it was reverse transcribed with random hexamers. Via MiXCR, TCRdb re-called the immunoSEQ multiplex PCR reads, giving one row per CDR3 protein. This table holds over 140,000 distinct CDR3 sequences, 85% to 95% found once. Sequenced material: CD4+ T cells from PBMCs. The receptors shown here come from a human donor with Susac syndrome.

This chain connects TRBV20-1 to TRBJ1-1; D call uncertain. This CDR3 region has 12 residues. V shed 3 bases and J shed 4 bases, with 9 bases lying between them. Germline loops: CDR1 DFQATT, CDR2 SNEGSKA (reference sequence). As DNA, the CDR3 is TGCAGTGCTAGTCCGGTCCGCACTGAAGCTTTCTTT. It codes for CSASPVRTEAFF.

The V gene is TRBV28, the J gene TRBJ2-7; TRBD2 might be the D (7 bases). The V end lost 1 base, the J end lost 2 bases, and 12 bases lay between the germline ends. The CDR3 totals 15 residues. CDR1 is MDHEN, CDR2 SYDVKM, per germline. This CDR3 is CASSLYREGAYEQYF. As DNA, the CDR3 is TGTGCCAGCAGTTTATACAGGGAGGGGGCCTACGAGCAGTACTTC.

This chain links TRBV28 with TRBJ1-2; D not resolved. Trimming shortened V by 7 bases and J by 3 bases, and 12 bases separated the two germline ends. This CDR3 contains 13 residues. Germline loops: CDR1 MDHEN, CDR2 SYDVKM. The DNA of the CDR3 is TGTGCCAGCACCCTGAGCTTAGACTATGGCTACACCTTC. This codes for CASTLSLDYGYTF.

J is TRBJ1-2 and V is TRBV28; D remains ambiguous. CDR1 is MDHEN and CDR2 is SYDVKM in the germline V gene. The CDR3 spans 13 residues. Trimming took off 8 bases at V and 2 bases at J, with 12 bases between the two ends. In nucleotides, the CDR3 is TGTGCCAGCGGGTCGACGGCGAACTATGGCTACACCTTC. It translates to CASGSTANYGYTF.

The CDR3 DNA reads as TGCAGTGCTAGCGTCAGGGTTCGAAGCTCCTACAATGAGCAGTTCTTC. Translated: CSASVRVRSSYNEQFF. The chain employs TRBV20-1 and TRBJ2-1; TRBD1 is a possible D gene (5 bases). V was clipped by 3 bases and J by 0 bases, with 15 bases between them. Germline lookup yields CDR1 DFQATT and CDR2 SNEGSKA (reference sequence). The CDR3 is made up of 16 amino acids.

Turning to this clonotype: A junction end diverges from the germline sequence, so it may reflect a read error. CDR3 in amino acids: CASSVSGFGEQFF. The DNA for the CDR3 is TGTGCTAGCAGCGTATCAGGCTTCGGTGAGCAGTTCTTC. The chain is built from TRBV7-7 and TRBJ2-1; D unclear. The germline gives CDR1 SSHAT, CDR2 FNYEAQ (reference sequence). The CDR3 length is 13 residues. Using reference TRBV7-7 and TRBJ2-1 for the parts outside the CDR3, the full variable domain is GAGVSQSPRYKVTKRGQDVTLRCDPISSHATLYWYQQALGQGPEFLTYFNYEAQPDKSGLPSDRFSAERPEGSISTLTIQRTEQRDSAMYRCASSVSGFGEQFFGPGTRLTVL.

V is TRBV7-2 and J is TRBJ1-5; 7 bases fit TRBD1. There are 16 residues in the CDR3. CDR1 SGHTA and CDR2 FQGNSA come from the germline V gene. J lost 3 bases, V lost 4 bases, and 9 bases had no gene match. The CDR3 is CASSSLRDSFNQPQHF. The CDR3 DNA sequence: TGTGCCAGCAGCTCACTCAGGGACAGCTTCAATCAGCCCCAGCATTTT.

V and J are TRBV3-1 and TRBJ1-5; D is possibly TRBD1 (5 bases). CDR1 is LGHDT and CDR2 is YNNKEL in the germline V gene (reference sequence). The CDR3 consists of 14 residues. Trimming stripped 4 bases from V and 3 bases from J, with 10 bases between. The CDR3: CASSPTEINQPQHF. The CDR3 region has the DNA TGTGCCAGCAGCCCGACAGAGATCAATCAGCCCCAGCATTTT.

The CDR3 reads CASGTRRTEAFF. Written as DNA, the CDR3 is TGTGCCAGCGGGACCCGGCGGACTGAAGCTTTCTTT. The J gene is TRBJ1-1, the V gene TRBV12-3 or TRBV12-4; a possible D gene is TRBD1 (5 bases). The CDR3 is made up of 12 amino acids. V dropped 8 bases and J dropped 5 bases, with 12 bases sitting between them.

This chain uses TRBV18 with TRBJ2-7; 9 nucleotides agree with TRBD1. Trimming at V came to 3 bases and at J to 5 bases, leaving 2 bases not matched to a gene. The germline V gene has CDR1 KGHSH and CDR2 LQKENI. The CDR3 sequence is 13 residues long. In nucleotides, the CDR3 is TGTGCCAGCTCACCGGGACAGGGTGACGAGCAGTACTTC. Amino acids: CASSPGQGDEQYF.

The chain links TRBV28 to TRBJ1-2; 7 positions agree with TRBD1. The J segment lost 8 bases and the V segment lost 4 bases, leaving 10 bases of the junction unmatched. The germline CDR1 and CDR2 sequences are MDHEN and SYDVKM. This CDR3 is 14 amino acids long. Here the CDR3 DNA reads TGTGCCAGCAGTTCACAGCGGGCACAGGGGGGCTACACCTTC. Translated: CASSSQRAQGGYTF.

This rearrangement joins TRBV28 to TRBJ2-5, with 9 bases identical to TRBD1. Losses at the gene ends were 8 bases for V and 10 bases for J; bases not matched to a gene: 17. This CDR3 has 15 amino acids. Looked up from germline, CDR1 is MDHEN and CDR2 is SYDVKM. CDR3 sequence reads: CASLGYQGQGMDQYF. For the CDR3, the DNA is TGTGCCAGCCTCGGTTATCAGGGACAGGGAATGGACCAGTACTTC.

The V gene is TRBV3-1, the J gene TRBJ1-1, with TRBD1 matching 7 bases. J lost 8 bases, V lost 1 base, and 7 bases had no gene match. The length of the CDR3 is 14 residues. Germline loops: CDR1 LGHDT, CDR2 YNNKEL (reference sequence). The CDR3 loop is CASSQVTGALEAFF. CDR3 coding DNA: TGTGCCAGCAGCCAAGTCACAGGGGCCCTAGAAGCTTTCTTT.

The V and J genes are TRBV29-1 and TRBJ2-7; D perhaps matches TRBD1 (5 bases). The germline V and J ends were trimmed by 4 bases and 5 bases, with 12 bases remaining between them. The CDR3 has 12 amino acids. Germline CDR1 is SQVTM and CDR2 is ANQGSEA. The CDR3 sequence is CSVGRDRNEQYF. The CDR3 DNA is TGCAGCGTTGGTCGCGACAGAAACGAGCAGTACTTC.

V is TRBV12-5 and J is TRBJ2-3; D is perhaps TRBD2 (5 bases). In germline, CDR1 is LGHNT, CDR2 FRNRAP. The CDR3 runs 17 residues. The V end lost 3 bases, the J end lost 1 base, and 17 bases lay between the germline ends. CDR3 DNA: TGTGCTAGTGGTTTCGGTGCGGGCCTCCGCGGCACAGATACGCAGTATTTT. Protein product: CASGFGAGLRGTDTQYF. Together with reference TRBV12-5 and TRBJ2-3, the CDR3 gives the full variable domain: DARVTQTPRHKVTEMGQEVTMRCQPILGHNTVFWYRQTMMQGLELLAYFRNRAPLDDSGMPKDRFSAEMPDATLATLKIQPSEPRDSAVYFCASGFGAGLRGTDTQYFGPGTRLTVL.